These 13 T cell receptor beta chains were sequenced from one sample in a study of shared clonotypes between healthy human individuals. This table comes from immunoSEQ multiplex PCR, and its TCRdb copy is limited to in-frame clones, with some not included. In the table there are 450,000 to 500,000 clones, 60% to 80% of which are singletons. Sequencing was carried out using PBMCs. All receptors come from a woman between 40 and 55 years old in good health. Some clones in this sample may be carry-over from other donors' samples.

In its sample, this clone was seen once. The V and J genes are TRBV5-4 and TRBJ2-7; 8 nucleotides align to TRBD1. The CDR3 contains 16 residues. Germline CDR1 and CDR2: SGHNT and YYREEE (reference sequence). V lost 4 bases, J lost 5 bases, and 14 bases stayed unmatched. The CDR3 here is CASSPGQGTGRDEQYF. The CDR3 bases are TGTGCCAGCAGCCCTGGACAGGGAACTGGGCGCGACGAGCAGTACTTC.

The table lists this clone with a few counts. V usage is TRBV5-4 and J usage is TRBJ1-2; D gene unclear. Looked up from germline, CDR1 is SGHNT and CDR2 is YYREEE (reference sequence). The V end was cut by 1 base, the J end by 7 bases, with 11 bases between. The CDR3 covers 13 residues. CDR3 DNA: TGTGCCAGCAGCTTGTCCGCCTTAAGTGGCTACACCTTC. This codes for CASSLSALSGYTF.

This clone was recorded a few times. This chain uses TRBV10-2 with TRBJ1-1; 7 positions match TRBD1. The CDR3 is made up of 13 amino acids. The V gene end was trimmed by 6 bases and the J gene end by 1 base; junction bases not matched to a gene: 2. Per germline, CDR1 WSHSY and CDR2 SAAADI. The DNA for the CDR3 is TGCGCCAGCAGACAGGGGACGAACACTGAAGCTTTCTTT. It is translated as CASRQGTNTEAFF.

Concerning this clone itself: It differs at one base from a far larger clone, so likely a read error. The rearrangement links TRBV7-2 to TRBJ2-3; D ambiguous. CDR3 size: 11 residues. Germline lookup yields CDR1 SGHTA and CDR2 FQGNSA. V was shortened by 5 bases and J by 2 bases, with 2 bases between the two germline ends. The CDR3 here is CASSTTDTQYF. CDR3 nucleotide sequence: TGTGCCAGCAGCACCACAGATACGCAGTATTTT. Looking up the rest from reference TRBV7-2 and TRBJ2-3 gives the full variable domain: GAGVSQSPSNKVTEKGKDVELRCDPISGHTALYWYRQSLGQGLEFLIYFQGNSAPDKSGLPSDRFSAERTGGSVSTLTIQRTQQEDSAVYLCASSTTDTQYFGPGTRLTVL.

The chain has TRBV2 and TRBJ1-5, with D tentatively TRBD1 (6 bases). Between the trimmed V and J ends, which lost 1 base and 3 bases, there was a span of 16 bases. Germline CDR1 and CDR2: SNHLY and FYNNEI. This CDR3 contains 17 residues. CDR3 amino acids: CASSEGYGGSHNQPQHF. The CDR3 DNA follows: TGTGCCAGCAGTGAAGGTTATGGGGGCTCCCACAATCAGCCCCAGCATTTT.

This chain uses TRBV6-1 with TRBJ2-1; no definite D call. Germline lookup yields CDR1 MNHNS and CDR2 SASEGT. The V end was cut by 3 bases, the J end by 0 bases, with 9 bases between. The CDR3 is 15 amino acids. The CDR3 sequence: CASSDEGYSYNEQFF. The CDR3 nucleotides are TGTGCCAGCAGTGATGAAGGGTACTCCTACAATGAGCAGTTCTTC.

The gene calls are TRBV5-1 and TRBJ2-7, with a possible D match to TRBD1 (6 bases). The CDR3 extends over 14 amino acids. V lost 1 base and J 5 bases, leaving 13 bases between the germline ends. Germline values: CDR1 SGHRS, CDR2 YFSETQ. CDR3 DNA sequence: TGCGCCAGCAGCTTGACTTACAGGGCGGACGAGCAGTACTTC. Translating it yields CASSLTYRADEQYF. Supplemented by reference TRBV5-1 and TRBJ2-7, the full variable domain reads KAGVTQTPRYLIKTRGQQVTLSCSPISGHRSVSWYQQTPGQGLQFLFEYFSETQRNKGNFPGRFSGRQFSNSRSEMNVSTLELGDSALYLCASSLTYRADEQYFGPGTRLTVT.

The chain carries TRBV29-1 and TRBJ1-1; D possibly corresponds to TRBD1 (5 bases). Deletions cut 5 bases from V and 3 bases from J, with 13 bases between. The germline V gene encodes CDR1 SQVTM and CDR2 ANQGSEA. The CDR3 spans 13 residues. The CDR3 loop is CSVLSGGYTEAFF. DNA for the CDR3: TGCAGCGTTTTGTCCGGGGGTTACACTGAAGCTTTCTTT.

V usage is TRBV5-1 and J usage is TRBJ1-1; D may be TRBD1 (5 bases). This CDR3 region has 15 residues. Per germline, CDR1 SGHRS and CDR2 YFSETQ. Trimming removed 1 base at V and 6 bases at J, with 16 bases between. For the CDR3, the DNA is TGCGCCAGCAGCTTGCATGGGGGGATTACCGCTGAAGCTTTCTTT. It yields the protein CASSLHGGITAEAFF.

The chain is built from TRBV30 and TRBJ1-5; TRBD1 matches at 10 bases. This CDR3 comprises 16 residues. Germline V gene data show CDR1 as GTSNPN and CDR2 as SVGIG (reference sequence). V shed 1 base and J 4 bases; nucleotides not matched to a gene: 7. The CDR3: CAWSESGTGANQPQHF. The CDR3 DNA is TGTGCCTGGAGTGAATCCGGGACAGGGGCAAATCAGCCCCAGCATTTT.

The V and J genes are TRBV10-3 and TRBJ2-1; tentative D call: TRBD1 (6 bases). CDR3 length: 15 residues. Trimming left V 2 bases short and J 2 bases short, with 10 bases between. The germline CDR1 and CDR2 sequences are ENHRY and SYGVKD. CDR3 coding DNA: TGTGCCATCAGTGAGATCCAGGGGACCTACAATGAGCAGTTCTTC. It is translated as CAISEIQGTYNEQFF.

The chain joins TRBV6-1 to TRBJ2-7, with D tentatively TRBD1 (5 bases). The V gene's germline CDR1 is MNHNS and CDR2 SASEGT. The V end was cut by 0 bases, the J end by 3 bases, with 12 bases between. This CDR3 contains 15 residues. The CDR3 bases are TGTGCCAGCAGTGAAGCGCCGGGCCAGGGCTACGAGCAGTACTTC. It translates to CASSEAPGQGYEQYF.

J is TRBJ2-2 and V is TRBV28, with 7 bases that match TRBD1. The CDR3 covers 15 residues. Per the germline V gene, CDR1 is MDHEN and CDR2 is SYDVKM. V dropped 5 bases and J dropped 7; count of bases not matched to a gene: 10. CDR3: CASSTKGARNGELFF. In DNA, the CDR3 is TGTGCCAGCAGTACTAAGGGGGCGCGGAACGGGGAGCTGTTTTTT.